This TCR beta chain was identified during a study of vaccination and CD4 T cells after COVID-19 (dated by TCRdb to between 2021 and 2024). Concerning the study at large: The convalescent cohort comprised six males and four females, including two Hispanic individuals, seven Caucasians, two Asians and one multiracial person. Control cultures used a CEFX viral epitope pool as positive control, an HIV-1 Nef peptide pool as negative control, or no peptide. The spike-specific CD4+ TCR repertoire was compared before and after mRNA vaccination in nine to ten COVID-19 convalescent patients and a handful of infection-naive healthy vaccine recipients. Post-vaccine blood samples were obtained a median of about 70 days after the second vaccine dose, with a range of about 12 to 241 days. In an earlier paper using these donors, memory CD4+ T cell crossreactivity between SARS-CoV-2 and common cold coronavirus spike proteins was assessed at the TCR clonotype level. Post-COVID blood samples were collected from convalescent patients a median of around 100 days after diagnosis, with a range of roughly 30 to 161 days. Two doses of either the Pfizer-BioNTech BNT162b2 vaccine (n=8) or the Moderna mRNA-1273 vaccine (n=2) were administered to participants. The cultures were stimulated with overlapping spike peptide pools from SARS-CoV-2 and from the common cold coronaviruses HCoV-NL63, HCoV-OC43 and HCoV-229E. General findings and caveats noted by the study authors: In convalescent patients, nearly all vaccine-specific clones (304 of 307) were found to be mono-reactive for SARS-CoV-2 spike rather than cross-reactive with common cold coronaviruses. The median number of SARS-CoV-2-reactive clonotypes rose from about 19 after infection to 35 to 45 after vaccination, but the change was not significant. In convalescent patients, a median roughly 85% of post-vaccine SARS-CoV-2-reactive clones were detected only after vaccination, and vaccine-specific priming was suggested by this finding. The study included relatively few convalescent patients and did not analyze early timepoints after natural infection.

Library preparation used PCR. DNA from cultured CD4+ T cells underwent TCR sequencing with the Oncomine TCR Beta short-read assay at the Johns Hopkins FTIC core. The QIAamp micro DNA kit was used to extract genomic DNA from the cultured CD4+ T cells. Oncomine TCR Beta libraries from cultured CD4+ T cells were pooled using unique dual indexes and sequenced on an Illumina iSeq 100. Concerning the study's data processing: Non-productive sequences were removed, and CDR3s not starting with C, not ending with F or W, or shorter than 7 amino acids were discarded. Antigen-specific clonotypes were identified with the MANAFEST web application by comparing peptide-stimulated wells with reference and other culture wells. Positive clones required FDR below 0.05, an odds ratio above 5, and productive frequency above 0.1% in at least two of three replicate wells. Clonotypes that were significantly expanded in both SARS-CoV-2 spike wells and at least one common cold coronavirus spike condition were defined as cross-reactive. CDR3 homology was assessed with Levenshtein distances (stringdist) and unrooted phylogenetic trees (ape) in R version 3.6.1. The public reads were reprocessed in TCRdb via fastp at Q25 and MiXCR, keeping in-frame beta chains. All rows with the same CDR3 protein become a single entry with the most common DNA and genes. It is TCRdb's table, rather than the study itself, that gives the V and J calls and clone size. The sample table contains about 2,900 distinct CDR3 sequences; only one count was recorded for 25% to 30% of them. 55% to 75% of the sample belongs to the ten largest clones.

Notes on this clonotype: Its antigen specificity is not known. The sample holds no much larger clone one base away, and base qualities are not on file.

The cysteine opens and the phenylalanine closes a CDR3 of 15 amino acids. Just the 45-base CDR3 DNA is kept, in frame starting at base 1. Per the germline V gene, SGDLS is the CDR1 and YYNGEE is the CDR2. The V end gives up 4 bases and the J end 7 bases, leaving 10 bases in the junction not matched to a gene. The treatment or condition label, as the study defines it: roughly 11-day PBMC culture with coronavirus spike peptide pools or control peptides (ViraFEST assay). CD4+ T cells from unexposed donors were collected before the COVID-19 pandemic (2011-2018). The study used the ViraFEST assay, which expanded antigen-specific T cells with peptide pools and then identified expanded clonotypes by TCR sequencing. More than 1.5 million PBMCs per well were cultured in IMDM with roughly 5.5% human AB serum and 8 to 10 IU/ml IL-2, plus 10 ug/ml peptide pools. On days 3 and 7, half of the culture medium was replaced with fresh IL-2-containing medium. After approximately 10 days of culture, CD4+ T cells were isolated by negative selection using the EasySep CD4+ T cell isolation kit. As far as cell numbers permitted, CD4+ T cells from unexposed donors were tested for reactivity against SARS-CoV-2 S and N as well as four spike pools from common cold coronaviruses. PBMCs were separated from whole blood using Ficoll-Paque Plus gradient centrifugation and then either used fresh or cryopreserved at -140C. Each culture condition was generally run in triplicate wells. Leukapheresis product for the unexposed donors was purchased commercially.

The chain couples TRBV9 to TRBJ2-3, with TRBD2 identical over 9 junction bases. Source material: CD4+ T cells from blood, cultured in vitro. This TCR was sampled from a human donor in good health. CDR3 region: CASSPEAGGPYTQYF. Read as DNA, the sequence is TGTGCCAGCAGCCCAGAGGCGGGGGGGCCATATACGCAGTATTTT.